This T cell receptor (beta chain) was documented in a study of response to subunit inactivated influenza vaccine. CDR1 is SQVTM and CDR2 is ANQGSEA in the germline V gene. The CDR3 is 10 residues long. The V and J ends lost 5 bases and 11 bases respectively, with 12 bases between them. TCRdb ran MiXCR on the RT-PCR reads and lists one entry per CDR3 protein. This sample yields about 500,000 distinct CDR3 sequences, of which 16% are seen a single time; approximately 3% belongs to the top ten. The specimen was CD4+ T cells sorted from PBMCs, collected roughly 24 months after vaccination. The clonotype originates from a man between 50 and 75 years old who received an inactivated influenza vaccine. V is TRBV29-1 and J is TRBJ1-1; D might be TRBD1 (5 bases). CDR3 in amino acids: CSVYQGWAFF. The CDR3 DNA follows: TGCAGCGTTTATCAGGGTTGGGCTTTCTTT.